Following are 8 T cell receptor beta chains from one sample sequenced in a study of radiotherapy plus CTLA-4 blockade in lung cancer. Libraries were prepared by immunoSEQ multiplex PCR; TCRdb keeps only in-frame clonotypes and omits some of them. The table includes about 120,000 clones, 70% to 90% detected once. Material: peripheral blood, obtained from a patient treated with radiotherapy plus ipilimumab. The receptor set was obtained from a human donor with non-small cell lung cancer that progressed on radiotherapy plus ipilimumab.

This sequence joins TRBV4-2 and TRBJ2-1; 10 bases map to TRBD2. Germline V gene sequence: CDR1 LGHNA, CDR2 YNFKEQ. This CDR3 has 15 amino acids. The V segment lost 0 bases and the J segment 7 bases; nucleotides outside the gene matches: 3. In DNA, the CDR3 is TGTGCCAGCAGCCAAGAAGGACTAGCGGTGAATGAGCAGTTCTTC. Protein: CASSQEGLAVNEQFF.

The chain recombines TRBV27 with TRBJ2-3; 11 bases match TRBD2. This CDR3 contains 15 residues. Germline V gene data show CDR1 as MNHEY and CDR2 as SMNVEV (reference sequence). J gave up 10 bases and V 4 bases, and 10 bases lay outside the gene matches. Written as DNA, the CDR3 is TGTGCCAGCAGTTCAAGGGCGTTAGCGGGAGGGGCGCAGTATTTT. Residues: CASSSRALAGGAQYF.

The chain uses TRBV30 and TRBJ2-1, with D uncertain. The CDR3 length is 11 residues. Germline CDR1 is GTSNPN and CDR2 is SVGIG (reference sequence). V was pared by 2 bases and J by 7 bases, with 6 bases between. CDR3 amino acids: CAWSPSNEQFF. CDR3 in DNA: TGTGCCTGGAGTCCCTCAAATGAGCAGTTCTTC.

The CDR3 bases are TGTGCCAGCAGTGGGTCAGGGGGTTCCTACGAGCAGTACTTC. Its protein product is CASSGSGGSYEQYF. The chain is built from TRBV25-1 and TRBJ2-7, with 7 nucleotides matching TRBD1. This CDR3 spans 14 amino acids. Unmatched junction bases numbered 4, after V lost 4 bases and J lost 1 base. Germline assignment: CDR1 MGHDK and CDR2 SYGVNS.

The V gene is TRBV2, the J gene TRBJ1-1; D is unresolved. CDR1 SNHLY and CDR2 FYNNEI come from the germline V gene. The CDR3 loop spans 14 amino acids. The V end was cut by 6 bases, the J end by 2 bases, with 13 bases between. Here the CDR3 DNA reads TGTGCCAGCAGCATCAAGGGCGTTAACACTGAAGCTTTCTTT. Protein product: CASSIKGVNTEAFF.

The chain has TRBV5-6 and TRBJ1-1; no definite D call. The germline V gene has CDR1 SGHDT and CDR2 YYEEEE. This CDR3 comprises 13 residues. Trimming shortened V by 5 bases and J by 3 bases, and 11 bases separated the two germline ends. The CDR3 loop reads CASSAPGDTEAFF. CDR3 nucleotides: TGTGCCAGCAGTGCTCCGGGAGACACTGAAGCTTTCTTT.

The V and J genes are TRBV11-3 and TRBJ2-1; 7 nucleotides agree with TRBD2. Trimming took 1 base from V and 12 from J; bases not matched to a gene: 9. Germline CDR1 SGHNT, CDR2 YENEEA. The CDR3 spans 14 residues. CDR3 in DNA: TGTGCCAGCAGCTTAGTTCTGGCGGGAGTTCGGCAGTTCTTC. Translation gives CASSLVLAGVRQFF.

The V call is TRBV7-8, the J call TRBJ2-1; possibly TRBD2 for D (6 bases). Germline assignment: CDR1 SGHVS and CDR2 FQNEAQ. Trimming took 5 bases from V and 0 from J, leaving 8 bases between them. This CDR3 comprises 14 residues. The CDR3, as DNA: TGTGCCAGCAGCCGGGACTCCTCCTACAATGAGCAGTTCTTC. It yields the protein CASSRDSSYNEQFF.